The 14 T cell receptor beta chains listed next were all sequenced from one sample in a study of T cell responses to AZD1222 COVID-19 vaccine. The data were produced by immunoSEQ multiplex PCR, yet TCRdb's version contains in-frame clones alone and is incomplete. This sample yields roughly 97,000 clones, of which more than 70% are seen a single time; roughly 3% belongs to the top ten. The sequenced sample was peripheral blood, obtained on day 0 of AZD1222 vaccination. Source of these receptors: an adult in good health.

The chain has TRBV28 and TRBJ2-1; the D gene could be TRBD1 or TRBD2 (6 bases each). Looked up from germline, CDR1 is MDHEN and CDR2 is SYDVKM. The CDR3 is 15 residues long. V shed 6 bases and J shed 7 bases, with 19 bases lying between them. CDR3 nucleotide sequence: TGTGCCAGCAGCCCCTCGGGGGCGAGGGTTAATGAGCAGTTCTTC. Encoded protein: CASSPSGARVNEQFF.

This chain links TRBV2 with TRBJ1-1; possibly TRBD1 for D (5 bases). Trimming took off 8 bases at V and 4 bases at J, with 20 bases between the two ends. Germline assignment: CDR1 SNHLY and CDR2 FYNNEI. This CDR3 comprises 15 residues. CDR3 DNA: TGTGCCAGCGGACGGGACGGGCTAAGAGGCACTGAAGCTTTCTTT. Residues: CASGRDGLRGTEAFF. The full variable domain, its missing parts supplied by reference TRBV2 and TRBJ1-1, is EPEVTQTPSHQVTQMGQEVILRCVPISNHLYFYWYRQILGQKVEFLVSFYNNEISEKSEIFDDQFSVERPDGSNFTLKIRSTKLEDSAMYFCASGRDGLRGTEAFFGQGTRLTVV.

The chain combines TRBV28 with TRBJ1-5, with D possibly being TRBD1 (5 bases). V was shortened by 5 bases and J by 2 bases, with 10 bases between the two germline ends. The CDR3 has 14 residues. Per germline, CDR1 MDHEN and CDR2 SYDVKM. The CDR3 protein is CASSTGRGNQPQHF. In DNA, the CDR3 is TGTGCCAGCAGTACGGGACGGGGCAATCAGCCCCAGCATTTT.

This chain connects TRBV5-8 to TRBJ1-5; tentative D call: TRBD1 (5 bases). Germline CDR1 SGHTS, CDR2 YDEGEE. This CDR3 is 14 amino acids long. V was pared by 1 base and J by 3 bases, with 8 bases between. Written as DNA, the CDR3 is TGTGCCAGCAGCTTGAGACAGAACAATCAGCCCCAGCATTTT. This gives the protein CASSLRQNNQPQHF.

This clone was picked up one time. The chain has TRBV12-3 or TRBV12-4 and TRBJ2-7, with D perhaps TRBD1 or TRBD2 (6 bases each). The V end lost 3 bases, the J end lost 8 bases, and 14 bases lay between the germline ends. The CDR3 loop spans 13 amino acids. CDR3 sequence: CASSFPLGGQQYF. The CDR3 DNA reads as TGTGCCAGCAGTTTCCCTCTCGGGGGCCAGCAGTACTTC.

The chain combines TRBV28 with TRBJ2-5, with 7 bases that match TRBD1. CDR1 is MDHEN and CDR2 is SYDVKM in the germline V gene. With V trimmed by 6 bases and J by 3 bases, 7 bases remained unmatched. CDR3 length: 14 residues. In DNA form, the CDR3 reads TGTGCCAGCAGCCCAGGGGGTATGGAAGAGACCCAGTACTTC. Protein: CASSPGGMEETQYF.

The chain links TRBV7-2 to TRBJ2-6; TRBD1 agrees at 12 bases. The CDR3 is made up of 19 amino acids. CDR1 and CDR2 from the germline V gene are SGHTA and FQGNSA. The junction had 10 bases not matched to a gene; V was cut back by 4 bases and J by 3 bases. CDR3 coding DNA: TGTGCCAGCAGCTCTTATTCGGGACAGGGGGCTGGTGGGGCCAACGTCCTGACTTTC. Protein: CASSSYSGQGAGGANVLTF.

As DNA, the CDR3 is TGTGCCAGCAGTTTCAGGGGGCGGAACACTGAAGCTTTCTTT. Protein: CASSFRGRNTEAFF. This chain joins TRBV6-2 or TRBV6-3 and TRBJ1-1; TRBD1 agrees at 8 bases. Trimming took 4 bases from V and 1 from J; bases not matched to a gene: 2. Germline values: CDR1 MNHEY, CDR2 SVGEGT. CDR3 length: 14 amino acids.

This chain joins TRBV3-1 (or the pseudogene TRBV3-2) and TRBJ2-7; D may be TRBD2 (5 bases). The ends were cut back, 2 bases at V and 3 bases at J, with 14 bases in the middle. The germline V gene has CDR1 LGHDT and CDR2 YNNKEL (reference sequence). This CDR3 has 15 residues. The CDR3 coding sequence is TGTGCCAGCAGCCAACGGGAAAGGGTAGGCTACGAGCAGTACTTC. Translated: CASSQRERVGYEQYF.

CDR3 loop: CAWSPSPGDTEAFF. The CDR3 DNA reads TGTGCCTGGAGTCCCTCTCCAGGAGACACTGAAGCTTTCTTT. This sequence joins TRBV30 and TRBJ1-1; the D is unclear. This CDR3 has 14 residues. Trimming left V 2 bases short and J 3 bases short, with 13 bases between. Germline V gene data show CDR1 as GTSNPN and CDR2 as SVGIG (reference sequence).

The chain employs TRBV5-4 and TRBJ2-5, with TRBD2 as a possible D gene (6 bases). The CDR3 consists of 13 residues. Germline V gives CDR1 SGHNT, CDR2 YYREEE (reference sequence). The V end lost 4 bases, the J end lost 5 bases, and 12 bases lay between the germline ends. CDR3 sequence: CASSPDGGETQYF. CDR3 sequence (DNA): TGTGCCAGCAGCCCCGATGGGGGGGAGACCCAGTACTTC.

The chain combines TRBV9 with TRBJ2-5, with 9 bases matching TRBD2. The trim removed 3 bases at V and 4 bases at J, leaving 4 bases unmatched. This CDR3 spans 14 amino acids. Germline V gene lookup returns CDR1 SGDLS and CDR2 YYNGEE. Written as DNA, the CDR3 is TGTGCCAGCAGCGCAACTAGCGGGCGAGAGACCCAGTACTTC. Its protein product is CASSATSGRETQYF.

The CDR3 DNA reads TGTGCCAGCAGTTACTCGACAGGGAGTAAAGAAAAACTGTTTTTT. It specifies CASSYSTGSKEKLFF. This chain joins TRBV6-2 or TRBV6-3 and TRBJ1-4; 7 nucleotides agree with TRBD1. This CDR3 has 15 amino acids. CDR1 MNHEY and CDR2 SVGEGT come from the germline V gene. V lost 0 bases to trimming and J lost 8 bases; unmatched junction nucleotides: 6.

The chain carries TRBV28 and TRBJ2-5, with 11 bases lining up with TRBD1. This CDR3 spans 16 amino acids. Germline CDR1 and CDR2: MDHEN and SYDVKM. J was trimmed by 5 bases and V by 3 bases; bases with no gene match: 8. The CDR3 loop is CASSFLGTGGPETQYF. For the CDR3, the DNA is TGTGCCAGCAGTTTCCTGGGGACAGGGGGGCCTGAGACCCAGTACTTC.